These 15 T cell receptor beta chains were all obtained from the same sample, sequenced in a study of cytomegalovirus exposure and HLA in healthy donors. Profiling relied on immunoSEQ multiplex PCR, and the TCRdb table lists in-frame clones only, not all of them. In the table there are some 270,000 clones, around 85% of which are singletons. The sample taken for sequencing was PBMCs. The receptors shown here come from a woman aged 18-30 years in good health and CMV-seronegative.

The chain combines TRBV29-1 with TRBJ2-5; 8 bases fit TRBD1. The CDR3 extends over 14 amino acids. Germline V gives CDR1 SQVTM, CDR2 ANQGSEA. The V segment lost 7 bases and the J segment 0 bases; nucleotides outside the gene matches: 7. CDR3 region: CSAGTGLDQETQYF. CDR3 DNA sequence: TGCAGCGCTGGGACAGGCCTTGACCAAGAGACCCAGTACTTC.

This clone was counted only a few times. CDR3 DNA sequence: TGTGCCAGCAGAGTCCGGGGGGGGGCCTACGAGCAGTACTTC. Translated: CASRVRGGAYEQYF. The chain uses TRBV27 and TRBJ2-7, with TRBD2 matching over 8 bases. Unmatched junction bases numbered 6, after V lost 6 bases and J lost 2 bases. The length of the CDR3 is 14 residues. Looked up from germline, CDR1 is MNHEY and CDR2 is SMNVEV (reference sequence).

The chain is built from TRBV4-3 and TRBJ1-2; a weak D match, TRBD1 (6 bases). The CDR3 is made up of 17 amino acids. The germline V gene has CDR1 LGHNA and CDR2 YSLEER. With 0 bases removed from V and 3 bases from J, the gap between germline ends came to 17 bases. The CDR3 here is CASSQDTNRALHYGYTF. CDR3 nucleotides: TGCGCCAGCAGCCAAGATACAAACAGGGCCTTACACTATGGCTACACCTTC.

This clone was seen a single time. This chain connects TRBV27 to TRBJ2-7, with 9 positions matching TRBD2. This CDR3 has 15 amino acids. The ends lost 4 bases at V and 4 bases at J; junction bases unmatched: 8. CDR1 is MNHEY, CDR2 SMNVEV, per germline (reference sequence). CDR3 DNA: TGTGCCAGCAGTTCCCCTAGCGGGATTGAGTACGAGCAGTACTTC. Protein: CASSSPSGIEYEQYF.

The rearrangement joins TRBV5-1 to TRBJ2-7; 10 bases align to TRBD2. Unmatched junction bases numbered 9, after V lost 3 bases and J lost 0 bases. This CDR3 region has 17 residues. Germline lookup yields CDR1 SGHRS and CDR2 YFSETQ. As DNA, the CDR3 is TGCGCCAGCAGCTCCATACCTAGCGGGGGCAGCTCCTACGAGCAGTACTTC. It is translated as CASSSIPSGGSSYEQYF. The variable domain in full, with the rest retrieved from reference TRBV5-1 and TRBJ2-7, is KAGVTQTPRYLIKTRGQQVTLSCSPISGHRSVSWYQQTPGQGLQFLFEYFSETQRNKGNFPGRFSGRQFSNSRSEMNVSTLELGDSALYLCASSSIPSGGSSYEQYFGPGTRLTVT.

The chain couples TRBV7-9 to TRBJ2-2; D unclear. V shed 5 bases and J shed 10 bases, with 14 bases lying between them. This CDR3 region has 13 residues. The germline gives CDR1 SEHNR, CDR2 FQNEAQ (reference sequence). CDR3 region: CASSLRGLVELFF. DNA of the CDR3: TGTGCCAGCAGCCTCCGCGGTTTAGTGGAGCTGTTTTTT.

This clone has a handful of counts. This chain connects TRBV6-1 to TRBJ1-2; 9 nucleotides line up with TRBD1. The CDR3 is 15 amino acids. The germline CDR1 and CDR2 sequences are MNHNS and SASEGT. The V segment lost 1 base and the J segment 5 bases; nucleotides outside the gene matches: 5. The CDR3, as DNA: TGTGCCAGCAGTGAAGGGACAGGGGATTGGTATGGCTACACCTTC. Its protein product is CASSEGTGDWYGYTF.

The V and J genes are TRBV10-1 and TRBJ1-5, with D perhaps TRBD1 (5 bases). This CDR3 region has 16 residues. Germline CDR1 reads WNHNN; CDR2 reads SYGVQD (reference sequence). Deletions cut 0 bases from V and 4 bases from J, with 13 bases between. The CDR3 DNA sequence: TGCGCCAGCAGTGAGTCGAACTTTAGGGGTAATCAGCCCCAGCATTTT. It specifies CASSESNFRGNQPQHF.

The gene calls are TRBV5-6 and TRBJ1-5; D is ambiguous. The germline CDR1 and CDR2 sequences are SGHDT and YYEEEE. The CDR3 is made up of 16 amino acids. V was clipped by 3 bases and J by 0 bases, with 13 bases between them. Here the CDR3 DNA reads TGTGCCAGCAGCTCCGCAGGCCCATATAGCAATCAGCCCCAGCATTTT. Protein sequence: CASSSAGPYSNQPQHF.

The chain has TRBV5-5 and TRBJ2-1, with TRBD2 matching 10 bases. From germline, CDR1 is SGHKS and CDR2 YYEKEE (reference sequence). CDR3 length: 14 residues. V lost 4 bases to trimming and J lost 12 bases; unmatched junction nucleotides: 10. Here the CDR3 reads CASSAPGLAPRQFF. The CDR3, as DNA: TGTGCCAGCAGCGCACCGGGACTAGCGCCAAGGCAGTTCTTC.

The rearrangement joins TRBV14 to TRBJ2-5; D might be TRBD2 (5 bases). Germline V gene sequence: CDR1 SGHDN, CDR2 FVKESK. The CDR3 totals 16 residues. The V end lost 4 bases, the J end lost 5 bases, and 20 bases lay between the germline ends. CDR3 in amino acids: CASSLPAGLLRETQYF. In nucleotides, the CDR3 is TGTGCCAGCAGCCTCCCCGCGGGCCTCCTGCGGGAGACCCAGTACTTC.

The CDR3 reads CASSFGREEQFF. In DNA form, the CDR3 reads TGTGCCAGCAGCTTTGGCCGGGAGGAGCAGTTCTTC. The chain recombines TRBV5-6 with TRBJ2-1, with a tentative D call TRBD2 (6 bases). This CDR3 is 12 amino acids long. Germline V lookup: CDR1 SGHDT, CDR2 YYEEEE. V dropped 2 bases and J dropped 10 bases, with 10 bases sitting between them.

The chain carries TRBV30 and TRBJ2-1, with D perhaps TRBD1 (6 bases). The germline V gene has CDR1 GTSNPN and CDR2 SVGIG (reference sequence). This CDR3 region has 15 residues. Trimming left V 6 bases short and J 12 bases short, with 27 bases between. The CDR3 sequence is CACPPTGTGHYGQFF. The CDR3 DNA sequence: TGTGCCTGCCCTCCAACAGGGACGGGACATTATGGGCAGTTCTTC.

The V and J genes are TRBV10-1 and TRBJ1-5; no firm D call. The CDR3 consists of 16 residues. V dropped 0 bases and J dropped 1 base, with 10 bases sitting between them. Per the germline V gene, CDR1 is WNHNN and CDR2 is SYGVQD (reference sequence). The CDR3 DNA reads as TGCGCCAGCAGTGAGTCGCTTGTCGGGAGCAATCAGCCCCAGCATTTT. It encodes CASSESLVGSNQPQHF.

This clone came up once. The rearrangement links TRBV4-3 to TRBJ2-3, with TRBD2 matching over 14 bases. There are 17 residues in the CDR3. With 0 bases clipped from V and 4 bases from J, the junction kept 3 bases outside the gene matches. Per germline, CDR1 LGHNA and CDR2 YSLEER. The chain's CDR3 is CASSQDPGLAGADTQYF. CDR3 DNA sequence: TGCGCCAGCAGCCAAGATCCGGGACTAGCGGGGGCAGATACGCAGTATTTT.